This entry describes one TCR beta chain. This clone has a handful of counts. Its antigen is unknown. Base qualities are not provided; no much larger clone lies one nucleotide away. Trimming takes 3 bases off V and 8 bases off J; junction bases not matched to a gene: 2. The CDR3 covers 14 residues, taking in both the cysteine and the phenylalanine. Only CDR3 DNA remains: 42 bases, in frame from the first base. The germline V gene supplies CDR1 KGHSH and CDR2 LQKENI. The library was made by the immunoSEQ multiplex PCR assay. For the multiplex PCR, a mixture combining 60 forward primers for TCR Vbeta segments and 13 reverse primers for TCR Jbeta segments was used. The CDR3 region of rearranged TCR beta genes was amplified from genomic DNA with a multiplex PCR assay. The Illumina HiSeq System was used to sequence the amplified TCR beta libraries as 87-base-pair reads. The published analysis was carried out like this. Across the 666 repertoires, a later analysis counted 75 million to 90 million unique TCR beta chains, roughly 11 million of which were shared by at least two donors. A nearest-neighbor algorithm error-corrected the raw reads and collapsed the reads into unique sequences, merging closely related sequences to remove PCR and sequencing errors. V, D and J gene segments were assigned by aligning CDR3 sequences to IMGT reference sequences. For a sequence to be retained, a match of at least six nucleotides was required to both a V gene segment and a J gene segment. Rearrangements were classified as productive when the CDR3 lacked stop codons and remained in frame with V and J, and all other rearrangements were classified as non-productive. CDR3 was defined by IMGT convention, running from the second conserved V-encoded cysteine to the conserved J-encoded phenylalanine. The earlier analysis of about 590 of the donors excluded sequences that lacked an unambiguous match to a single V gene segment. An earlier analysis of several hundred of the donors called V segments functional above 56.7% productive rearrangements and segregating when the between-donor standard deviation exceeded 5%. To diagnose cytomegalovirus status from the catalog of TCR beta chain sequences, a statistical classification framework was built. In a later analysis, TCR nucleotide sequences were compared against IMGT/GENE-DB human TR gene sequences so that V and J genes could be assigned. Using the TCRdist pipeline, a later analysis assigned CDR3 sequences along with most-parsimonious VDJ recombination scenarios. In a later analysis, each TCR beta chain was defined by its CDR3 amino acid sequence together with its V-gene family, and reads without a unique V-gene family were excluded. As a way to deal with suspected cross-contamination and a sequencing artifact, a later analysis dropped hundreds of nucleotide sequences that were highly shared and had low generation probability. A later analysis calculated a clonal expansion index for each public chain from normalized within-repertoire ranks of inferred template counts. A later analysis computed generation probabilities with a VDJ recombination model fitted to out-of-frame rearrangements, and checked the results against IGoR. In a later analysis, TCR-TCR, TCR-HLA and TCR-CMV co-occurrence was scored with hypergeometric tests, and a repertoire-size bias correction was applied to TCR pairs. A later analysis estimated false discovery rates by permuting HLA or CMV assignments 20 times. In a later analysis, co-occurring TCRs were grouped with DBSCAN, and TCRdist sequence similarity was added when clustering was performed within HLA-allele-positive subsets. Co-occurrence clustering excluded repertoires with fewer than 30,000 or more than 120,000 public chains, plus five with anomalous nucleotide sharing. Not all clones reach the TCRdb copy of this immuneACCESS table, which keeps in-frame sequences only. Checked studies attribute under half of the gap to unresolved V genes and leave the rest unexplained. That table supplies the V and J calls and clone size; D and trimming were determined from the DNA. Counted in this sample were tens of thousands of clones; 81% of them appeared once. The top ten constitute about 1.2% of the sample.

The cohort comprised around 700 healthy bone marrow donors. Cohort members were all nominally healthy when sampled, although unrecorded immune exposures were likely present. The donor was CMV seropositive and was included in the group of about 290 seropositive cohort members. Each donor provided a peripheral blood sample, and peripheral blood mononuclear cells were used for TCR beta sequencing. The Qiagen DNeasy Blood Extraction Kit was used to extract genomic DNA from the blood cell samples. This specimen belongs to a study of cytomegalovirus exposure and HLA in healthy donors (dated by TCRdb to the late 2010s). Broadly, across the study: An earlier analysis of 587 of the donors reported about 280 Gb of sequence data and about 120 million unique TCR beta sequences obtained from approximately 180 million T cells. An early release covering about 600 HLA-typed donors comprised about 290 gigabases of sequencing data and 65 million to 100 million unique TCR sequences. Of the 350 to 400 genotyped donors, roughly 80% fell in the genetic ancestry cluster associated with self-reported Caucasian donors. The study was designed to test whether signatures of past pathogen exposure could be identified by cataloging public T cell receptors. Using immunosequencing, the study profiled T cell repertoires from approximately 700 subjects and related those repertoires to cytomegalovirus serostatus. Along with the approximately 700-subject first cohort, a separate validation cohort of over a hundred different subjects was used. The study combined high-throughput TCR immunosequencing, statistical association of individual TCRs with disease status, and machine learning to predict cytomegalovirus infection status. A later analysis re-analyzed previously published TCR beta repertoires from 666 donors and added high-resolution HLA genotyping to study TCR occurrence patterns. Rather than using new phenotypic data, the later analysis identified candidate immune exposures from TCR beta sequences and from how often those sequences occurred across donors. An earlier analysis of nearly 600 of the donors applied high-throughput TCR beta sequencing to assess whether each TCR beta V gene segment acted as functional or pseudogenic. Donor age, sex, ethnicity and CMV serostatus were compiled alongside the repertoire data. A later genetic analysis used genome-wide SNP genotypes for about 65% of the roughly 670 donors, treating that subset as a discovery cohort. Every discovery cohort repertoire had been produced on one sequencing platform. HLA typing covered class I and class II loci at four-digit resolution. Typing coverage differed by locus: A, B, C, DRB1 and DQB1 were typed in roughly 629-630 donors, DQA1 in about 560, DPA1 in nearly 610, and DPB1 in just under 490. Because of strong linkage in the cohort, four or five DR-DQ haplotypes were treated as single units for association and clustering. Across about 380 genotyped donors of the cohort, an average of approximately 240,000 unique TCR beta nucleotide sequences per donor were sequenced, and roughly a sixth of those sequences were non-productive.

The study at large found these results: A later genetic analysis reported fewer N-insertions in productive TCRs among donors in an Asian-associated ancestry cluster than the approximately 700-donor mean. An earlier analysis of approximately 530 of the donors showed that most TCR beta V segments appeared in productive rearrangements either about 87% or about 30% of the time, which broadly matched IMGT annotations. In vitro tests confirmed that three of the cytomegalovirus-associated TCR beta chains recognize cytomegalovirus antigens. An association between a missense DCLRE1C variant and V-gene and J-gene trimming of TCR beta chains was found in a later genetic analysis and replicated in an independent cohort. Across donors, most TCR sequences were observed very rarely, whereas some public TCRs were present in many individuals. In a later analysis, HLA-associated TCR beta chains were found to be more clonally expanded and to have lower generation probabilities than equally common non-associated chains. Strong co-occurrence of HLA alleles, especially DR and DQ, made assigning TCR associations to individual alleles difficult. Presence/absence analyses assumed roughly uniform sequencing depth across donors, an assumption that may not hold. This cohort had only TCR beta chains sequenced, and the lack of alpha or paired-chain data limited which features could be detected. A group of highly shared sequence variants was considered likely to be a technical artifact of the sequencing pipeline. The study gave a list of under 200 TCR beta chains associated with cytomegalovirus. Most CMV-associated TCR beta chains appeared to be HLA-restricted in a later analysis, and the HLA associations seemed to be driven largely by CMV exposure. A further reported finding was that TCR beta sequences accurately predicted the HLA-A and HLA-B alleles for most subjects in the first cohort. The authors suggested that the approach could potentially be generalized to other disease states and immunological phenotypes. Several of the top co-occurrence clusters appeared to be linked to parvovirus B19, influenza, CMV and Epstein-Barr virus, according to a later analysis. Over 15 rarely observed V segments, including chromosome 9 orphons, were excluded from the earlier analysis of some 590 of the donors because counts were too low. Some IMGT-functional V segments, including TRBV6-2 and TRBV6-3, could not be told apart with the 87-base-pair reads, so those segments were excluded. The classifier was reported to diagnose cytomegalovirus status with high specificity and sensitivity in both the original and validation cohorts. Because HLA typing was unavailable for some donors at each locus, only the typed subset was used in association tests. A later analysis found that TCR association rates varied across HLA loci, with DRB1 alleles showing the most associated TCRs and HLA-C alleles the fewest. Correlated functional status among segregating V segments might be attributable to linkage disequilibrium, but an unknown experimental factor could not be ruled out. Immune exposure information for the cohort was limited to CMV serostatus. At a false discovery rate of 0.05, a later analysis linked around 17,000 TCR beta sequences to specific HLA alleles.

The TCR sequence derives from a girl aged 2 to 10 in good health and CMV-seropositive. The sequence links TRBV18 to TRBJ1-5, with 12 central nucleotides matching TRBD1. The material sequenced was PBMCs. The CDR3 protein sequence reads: CASSPGQGAKPQHF. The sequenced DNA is TGTGCCAGCTCACCGGGACAGGGGGCTAAGCCCCAGCATTTT. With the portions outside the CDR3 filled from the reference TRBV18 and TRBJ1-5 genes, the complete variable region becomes NAGVMQNPRHLVRRRGQEARLRCSPMKGHSHVYWYRQLPEEGLKFMVYLQKENIIDESGMPKERFSAEFPKEGPSILRIQQVVRGDSAAYFCASSPGQGAKPQHFGDGTRLSIL.